This T cell receptor beta chain was captured in a study of cytomegalovirus exposure and HLA in healthy donors. The PCR contained 60 Vbeta and 13 Jbeta primers. The protocol was immunoSEQ multiplex PCR, while the TCRdb copy is restricted to in-frame clones and leaves out a portion. There are about 110,000 clones in the sample; roughly 70% occur only once, and approximately 8.4% lies in the top ten. Note on this clone: What it recognizes is unknown.

The study, taken as a whole, reports: Later work associated roughly 17,000 TCR beta sequences with HLA alleles at 0.05 false discovery rate.

The CDR3 extends over 15 amino acids. Germline lookup yields CDR1 MNHNS and CDR2 SASEGT. The J segment lost 1 base and the V segment lost 3 bases, leaving 3 bases of the junction unmatched. This clonotype was obtained from a man aged 40-49 years in good health and CMV-seronegative. The source material was PBMCs. V gene TRBV6-1 combines with J gene TRBJ1-1; 9 nucleotides line up with TRBD1. CDR3 protein: CASSDPTGGNTEAFF. The CDR3 DNA follows: TGTGCCAGCAGTGACCCGACAGGGGGGAACACTGAAGCTTTCTTT.